Shown below are 20 T cell receptor beta chains from a single sample sequenced in a study of T cell changes during pregnancy in multiple sclerosis. Repertoires were generated with immunoSEQ multiplex PCR, while TCRdb's copy carries only in-frame clones and drops some. The sample lists around 92,000 clones, 90% to 95% occurring once. The specimen comprised peripheral blood, sampled in the third trimester of pregnancy. The receptors derive from a female donor with multiple sclerosis, enrolled in a pregnancy study.

This chain links TRBV18 with TRBJ1-4; no reliable D call. The CDR3 extends over 15 amino acids. The V gene lost 4 bases and the J gene lost 0 bases, with 9 bases spanning the gap. Germline values: CDR1 KGHSH, CDR2 LQKENI. As DNA, the CDR3 is TGTGCCAGCTCACGTACAGCAGCAACTAATGAAAAACTGTTTTTT. Encoded protein: CASSRTAATNEKLFF.

The rearrangement links TRBV6-1 to TRBJ2-7; D uncertain. CDR3 length: 12 amino acids. Germline V CDR1 and CDR2: MNHNS, SASEGT. V lost 4 bases and J 3 bases, leaving 7 bases between the germline ends. The CDR3 bases are TGTGCCAGCAGTGGACACAGCTACGAGCAGTACTTC. Translating it yields CASSGHSYEQYF.

The CDR3 sequence is CASSVTGTGLSGANVLTF. The DNA for the CDR3 is TGCGCCAGCAGCGTTACCGGGACAGGGCTATCTGGGGCCAACGTCCTGACTTTC. The V call is TRBV5-1, the J call TRBJ2-6; TRBD1 matches at 9 bases. Germline CDR1 reads SGHRS; CDR2 reads YFSETQ. V gave up 4 bases and J gave up 1 base; unmatched junction bases: 9. CDR3 size: 18 residues.

In DNA form, the CDR3 reads TGTGCCAGTAGTATAGGAGCCGGGCCCCAGCATTTT. Translated: CASSIGAGPQHF. The V call is TRBV19, the J call TRBJ1-5; the D is unclear. Germline V CDR1 and CDR2: LNHDA, SQIVND (reference sequence). This CDR3 region has 12 residues. The V end lost 1 base, the J end lost 9 bases, and 7 bases lay between the germline ends.

Only one count was recorded for this clone. The V call is TRBV9, the J call TRBJ2-2; 7 positions match TRBD2. Germline trimming cut 1 base from V and 5 bases from J; bases unmatched to any gene: 2. Germline CDR1 is SGDLS and CDR2 is YYNGEE. The CDR3 length is 14 residues. The CDR3 DNA is TGTGCCAGCAGCGTAAAGGGAGGGACCGGGGAGCTGTTTTTT. Translating it yields CASSVKGGTGELFF.

This clone appeared once. The chain combines TRBV9 with TRBJ1-2; 7 positions match TRBD1. With 4 bases clipped from V and 3 bases from J, the junction kept 6 bases outside the gene matches. Germline CDR1 reads SGDLS; CDR2 reads YYNGEE. There are 14 residues in the CDR3. CDR3 coding DNA: TGTGCCAGCAGCAGACAGGGACGCGACTATGGCTACACCTTC. Its protein product is CASSRQGRDYGYTF.

The chain carries TRBV11-2 and TRBJ2-3, with TRBD2 identical over 7 bases. The junction had 5 bases not matched to a gene; V was cut back by 1 base and J by 1 base. Per germline, CDR1 SGHAT and CDR2 FQNNGV. There are 16 residues in the CDR3. This CDR3 reads CASSLVGGVGTDTQYF. The CDR3 DNA reads TGTGCCAGCAGCTTAGTGGGGGGGGTTGGCACAGATACGCAGTATTTT.

V and J are TRBV5-6 and TRBJ2-7, with unresolved D. V lost 0 bases to trimming and J lost 1 base, with 11 bases between them. Germline loops: CDR1 SGHDT, CDR2 YYEEEE. The CDR3 spans 15 residues. CDR3 in amino acids: CASSLDLSSSYEQYF. The CDR3 DNA reads TGTGCCAGCAGCTTGGACCTTTCCAGTTCCTACGAGCAGTACTTC.

The chain joins TRBV7-2 to TRBJ1-2; a weak D match, TRBD1 (6 bases). Trimming removed 4 bases from V and 4 bases from J, with 16 bases in between. The CDR3 is 15 amino acids. CDR1 is SGHTA, CDR2 FQGNSA, per germline. The CDR3 DNA sequence: TGTGCCAGCAGCTCCCCGGGCAGGGGAATCTATGGCTACACCTTC. It translates to CASSSPGRGIYGYTF.

The genes are TRBV29-1 and TRBJ2-7; 7 bases are shared with TRBD1. This CDR3 has 13 residues. V was clipped by 5 bases and J by 6 bases; unmatched bases: 10. Germline V gives CDR1 SQVTM, CDR2 ANQGSEA. The CDR3: CSVQGSTGTEQYF. DNA for the CDR3: TGCAGCGTTCAAGGGTCGACAGGGACCGAGCAGTACTTC.

This chain connects TRBV18 to TRBJ1-1; 7 nucleotides agree with TRBD1. Germline lookup yields CDR1 KGHSH and CDR2 LQKENI. The CDR3 covers 15 residues. V was clipped by 2 bases and J by 1 base; unmatched bases: 4. CDR3 residues: CASSPGRGRNTEAFF. CDR3 in DNA: TGTGCCAGCTCACCAGGAAGGGGGCGGAACACTGAAGCTTTCTTT.

The chain is built from TRBV7-8 and TRBJ2-3, with D possibly TRBD2 on 5 matching bases. This CDR3 contains 17 residues. V shed 1 base and J shed 1 base, with 15 bases lying between them. Germline assignment: CDR1 SGHVS and CDR2 FQNEAQ. CDR3 bases: TGTGCCAGCAGCTTAGTGGTGAGGGCGTCTGGCACAGATACGCAGTATTTT. Translating gives CASSLVVRASGTDTQYF.

The V and J genes are TRBV4-2 and TRBJ2-5; D is possibly TRBD1 (7 bases). Between the trimmed V and J ends, which lost 0 bases and 4 bases, there was a span of 9 bases. CDR1 is LGHNA, CDR2 YNFKEQ, per germline. This CDR3 region has 14 residues. CDR3 in DNA: TGTGCCAGCAGCCAAGATCAGGGGGGAGAGACCCAGTACTTC. It encodes CASSQDQGGETQYF.

The chain carries TRBV14 and TRBJ2-1; D unclear. CDR3 length: 17 amino acids. Germline values: CDR1 SGHDN, CDR2 FVKESK. Between the trimmed V and J ends, which lost 4 bases and 1 base, there was a span of 17 bases. The CDR3 is CASSRSDLSGSYNEQFF. CDR3 bases: TGTGCCAGCAGCCGAAGTGATCTGTCAGGTTCCTACAATGAGCAGTTCTTC.

V gene TRBV7-2 combines with J gene TRBJ2-7, with TRBD1 matching over 9 bases. Losses at the gene ends were 4 bases for V and 4 bases for J; bases not matched to a gene: 5. There are 14 residues in the CDR3. Germline V gives CDR1 SGHTA, CDR2 FQGNSA. The CDR3 is CASSSGQGKYEQYF. The CDR3 nucleotides read TGTGCCAGCAGCTCCGGACAGGGGAAGTACGAGCAGTACTTC.

The genes are TRBV5-1 and TRBJ2-7, with 10 bases that match TRBD2. J gave up 0 bases and V 4 bases, and 7 bases lay outside the gene matches. The CDR3 has 16 amino acids. CDR1 is SGHRS and CDR2 is YFSETQ in the germline V gene. The CDR3 nucleotides read TGCGCCAGCAGCGGCCTAGCGGGAGCGGTCTCCTACGAGCAGTACTTC. The encoded protein is CASSGLAGAVSYEQYF. The whole variable domain, filled in from reference TRBV5-1 and TRBJ2-7, reads KAGVTQTPRYLIKTRGQQVTLSCSPISGHRSVSWYQQTPGQGLQFLFEYFSETQRNKGNFPGRFSGRQFSNSRSEMNVSTLELGDSALYLCASSGLAGAVSYEQYFGPGTRLTVT.

V is TRBV9 and J is TRBJ2-3; 7 bases map to TRBD2. V lost 0 bases, J lost 5 bases, and 3 bases stayed unmatched. CDR1 is SGDLS and CDR2 is YYNGEE in the germline V gene. This CDR3 is built from 14 residues. The CDR3 DNA sequence: TGTGCCAGCAGCGTAGTTGCGGGAGTAGATACGCAGTATTTT. Its protein product is CASSVVAGVDTQYF.

The chain joins TRBV6-1 to TRBJ2-1; D call uncertain. The ends were cut back, 10 bases at V and 10 bases at J, with 11 bases in the middle. In germline, CDR1 is MNHNS, CDR2 SASEGT. The CDR3 consists of 10 residues. The CDR3 nucleotides read TGTGCCACCTTGCGAGGAGAGCAGTTCTTC. This gives the protein CATLRGEQFF.

This chain joins TRBV5-8 and TRBJ2-7; no clear D gene. This CDR3 is 14 amino acids long. The V gene's germline CDR1 is SGHTS and CDR2 YDEGEE. The V and J ends lost 0 bases and 0 bases respectively, with 7 bases between them. The CDR3, as DNA: TGTGCCAGCAGCTTGGCGGGTAGCTCCTACGAGCAGTACTTC. Encoded protein: CASSLAGSSYEQYF.

This chain connects TRBV27 to TRBJ2-1; 9 bases map to TRBD2. Trimming removed 2 bases from V and 2 bases from J; junction bases left unmatched: 4. CDR3 length: 16 residues. Per the germline V gene, CDR1 is MNHEY and CDR2 is SMNVEV (reference sequence). In DNA, the CDR3 is TGTGCCAGCAGTTTACATCCTAGCGGGACCTACAATGAGCAGTTCTTC. It codes for CASSLHPSGTYNEQFF.